Shown below are 29 T cell receptor beta chains from a single sample sequenced in a study of identifying expanded T cells in peripheral blood. TCRdb's copy holds only in-frame clones and misses some; the assay was immunoSEQ multiplex PCR. The sample carries some 99,000 clones, roughly nine tenths recorded once. Sequenced sample: blood. These receptor sequences come from a person aged 18 to 75 in good health.

The CDR3 coding sequence is TGTGCCAGCAGCTTAGGGGGACAGGTATCGGAGGAGCAGTACTTC. Protein product: CASSLGGQVSEEQYF. The chain joins TRBV7-8 to TRBJ2-7; 8 positions match TRBD1. Germline V lookup: CDR1 SGHVS, CDR2 FQNEAQ. The V segment lost 1 base and the J segment 7 bases; nucleotides outside the gene matches: 9. The CDR3 spans 15 residues.

The chain is built from TRBV5-1 and TRBJ2-5; the D call may be TRBD1 or TRBD2 (6 bases each). V was pared by 7 bases and J by 3 bases, with 10 bases between. This CDR3 is 12 amino acids long. Germline CDR1 is SGHRS and CDR2 is YFSETQ. The CDR3, as DNA: TGCGCCAGCTTGGGGGGCGAAGAGACCCAGTACTTC. This encodes CASLGGEETQYF.

The rearrangement joins TRBV7-2 to TRBJ2-3; D call uncertain. The V gene's germline CDR1 is SGHTA and CDR2 FQGNSA. V was cut by 0 bases and J by 6 bases, with 7 bases left in between. This CDR3 has 13 residues. CDR3 protein: CASSLAHADTQYF. DNA of the CDR3: TGTGCCAGCAGCTTAGCCCACGCGGATACGCAGTATTTT. The variable domain in full, completed from reference TRBV7-2 and TRBJ2-3, reads GAGVSQSPSNKVTEKGKDVELRCDPISGHTALYWYRQSLGQGLEFLIYFQGNSAPDKSGLPSDRFSAERTGGSVSTLTIQRTQQEDSAVYLCASSLAHADTQYFGPGTRLTVL.

This sequence joins TRBV18 and TRBJ1-6, with 8 positions matching TRBD1. Per the germline V gene, CDR1 is KGHSH and CDR2 is LQKENI. The CDR3 extends over 18 amino acids. The ends lost 3 bases at V and 0 bases at J; junction bases unmatched: 7. As DNA, the CDR3 is TGTGCCAGCTCACCGACAGGGGCGGCTAGCTCCTATAATTCACCCCTCCACTTT. Protein sequence: CASSPTGAASSYNSPLHF.

The chain recombines TRBV6-1 with TRBJ2-7; perhaps TRBD1 as D (6 bases). Germline CDR1 is MNHNS and CDR2 is SASEGT. Deletions cut 6 bases from V and 5 bases from J, with 20 bases between. The CDR3 spans 15 residues. The CDR3 loop is CASRETGPRVDEQYF. CDR3 in DNA: TGTGCCAGCAGGGAGACAGGCCCCCGTGTGGACGAGCAGTACTTC.

The chain links TRBV11-3 to TRBJ2-7; TRBD2 agrees at 7 bases. This CDR3 spans 14 amino acids. Per the germline V gene, CDR1 is SGHNT and CDR2 is YENEEA. With V trimmed by 5 bases and J by 1 base, 5 bases remained unmatched. The CDR3 spells CASSKSGASYEQYF. In nucleotides, the CDR3 is TGTGCCAGCAGCAAGAGCGGGGCTTCCTACGAGCAGTACTTC.

This clone has only one observation. The chain employs TRBV6-5 and TRBJ2-7; perhaps TRBD1 as D (6 bases). The CDR3 has 13 residues. The germline gives CDR1 MNHEY, CDR2 SVGAGI. Trimming removed 4 bases from V and 1 base from J, with 8 bases in between. The CDR3 loop reads CASSLDRSYEQYF. The CDR3 DNA is TGTGCCAGCAGTTTGGACAGATCCTACGAGCAGTACTTC.

CDR3 sequence: CASRDGTGWSYEQYF. The CDR3 DNA reads TGTGCCAGCCGGGATGGCACAGGGTGGTCCTACGAGCAGTACTTC. The J gene is TRBJ2-7, the V gene TRBV27; tentative D call: TRBD1 (6 bases). The CDR3 has 15 residues. Per germline, CDR1 MNHEY and CDR2 SMNVEV (reference sequence). V lost 8 bases and J lost 1, with 18 bases in between.

The chain combines TRBV6-5 with TRBJ2-7, with TRBD1 as a possible D gene (5 bases). The ends were cut back, 6 bases at V and 1 base at J, with 10 bases in the middle. Germline-derived CDR1 and CDR2 are MNHEY and SVGAGI. The CDR3 is made up of 13 amino acids. For the CDR3, the DNA is TGTGCCAGCAGCAACTCAGGGTCCTACGAGCAGTACTTC. Its protein product is CASSNSGSYEQYF.

This chain joins TRBV18 and TRBJ2-1, with a weak D call TRBD2 (5 bases). Germline lookup yields CDR1 KGHSH and CDR2 LQKENI. Trimming pared 6 bases from V and 7 bases from J, leaving 10 bases between. This CDR3 comprises 12 residues. CDR3 DNA: TGTGCCAGCTCCCTCGGGGAGAATGAGCAGTTCTTC. Translated: CASSLGENEQFF.

J is TRBJ2-3 and V is TRBV6-6, with 10 bases lining up with TRBD2. Germline V gene sequence: CDR1 MNHNY, CDR2 SVGAGI (reference sequence). CDR3 length: 15 amino acids. Unmatched junction bases numbered 4, after V lost 2 bases and J lost 5 bases. CDR3 protein: CASSYPRTSGDTQYF. CDR3 sequence (DNA): TGTGCCAGCAGTTACCCCAGGACTAGCGGAGATACGCAGTATTTT.

V gene TRBV18 combines with J gene TRBJ2-1; 11 positions match TRBD2. Per germline, CDR1 KGHSH and CDR2 LQKENI. Trimming removed 4 bases from V and 3 bases from J; junction bases left unmatched: 2. The CDR3 runs 15 residues. For the CDR3, the DNA is TGTGCCAGCTCACAGGGACTAGCGGACTACAATGAGCAGTTCTTC. Its protein is CASSQGLADYNEQFF.

This chain uses TRBV5-4 with TRBJ2-6; D might be TRBD2 (7 bases). V was pared by 4 bases and J by 2 bases, with 13 bases between. The CDR3 is 16 residues long. Germline CDR1 SGHNT, CDR2 YYREEE (reference sequence). The CDR3 region is CASSAAGATGANVLTF. In nucleotides, the CDR3 is TGTGCCAGCAGCGCGGCGGGGGCGACTGGGGCCAACGTCCTGACTTTC.

The chain employs TRBV5-1 and TRBJ2-3; weak D call: TRBD2 (5 bases). Germline lookup yields CDR1 SGHRS and CDR2 YFSETQ. Deletions cut 6 bases from V and 1 base from J, with 15 bases between. CDR3 length equals 15 residues. The CDR3 spells CASTSGAAGTDTQYF. The CDR3 nucleotides read TGCGCCAGCACCTCCGGAGCGGCGGGCACAGATACGCAGTATTTT. The full variable domain, with the rest looked up from reference TRBV5-1 and TRBJ2-3, is KAGVTQTPRYLIKTRGQQVTLSCSPISGHRSVSWYQQTPGQGLQFLFEYFSETQRNKGNFPGRFSGRQFSNSRSEMNVSTLELGDSALYLCASTSGAAGTDTQYFGPGTRLTVL.

The rearrangement uses TRBV19 and TRBJ1-5; D gene unclear. The length of the CDR3 is 13 residues. The germline V and J ends were trimmed by 6 bases and 9 bases, with 15 bases remaining between them. CDR1 LNHDA and CDR2 SQIVND come from the germline V gene (reference sequence). The DNA for the CDR3 is TGTGCCAGTAGCCCCCCCAGGTTTCGGCCCCAGCATTTT. Its translation: CASSPPRFRPQHF.

This sequence joins TRBV29-1 and TRBJ1-1; 10 nucleotides agree with TRBD1. The CDR3 sequence is 14 residues long. With 7 bases clipped from V and 3 bases from J, the junction kept 8 bases outside the gene matches. Germline V CDR1 and CDR2: SQVTM, ANQGSEA. The CDR3 reads CSARGQGVDTEAFF. The CDR3 DNA is TGCAGCGCTCGCGGACAGGGGGTGGACACTGAAGCTTTCTTT.

The chain uses TRBV6-5 and TRBJ2-7; no clear D. CDR3 length: 15 residues. V was clipped by 4 bases and J by 2 bases, with 15 bases between them. Germline CDR1 MNHEY, CDR2 SVGAGI. The CDR3, as DNA: TGTGCCAGCAGTTTAACAGCAGGTTTCCCCTACGAGCAGTACTTC. Encoded protein: CASSLTAGFPYEQYF.

The chain links TRBV19 to TRBJ1-1; possible D gene TRBD1, 6 bases. Trimming shortened V by 5 bases and J by 5 bases, and 9 bases separated the two germline ends. The CDR3 extends over 12 amino acids. CDR1 LNHDA and CDR2 SQIVND come from the germline V gene (reference sequence). CDR3: CASSEGGTEAFF. The CDR3, as DNA: TGTGCCAGTAGTGAGGGGGGAACTGAAGCTTTCTTT.

The CDR3 region has the DNA TGTGCCAGCATCCGGGACAGGGCAGCCCACGAGCAGTACTTC. It encodes CASIRDRAAHEQYF. The chain carries TRBV7-9 and TRBJ2-7; 9 bases line up with TRBD1. Germline CDR1 SEHNR, CDR2 FQNEAQ (reference sequence). The CDR3 runs to 14 residues. V gave up 7 bases and J gave up 5 bases; unmatched junction bases: 9.

The rearrangement joins TRBV19 to TRBJ2-3; a possible D gene is TRBD2 (5 bases). The CDR3 spans 13 residues. CDR1 is LNHDA, CDR2 SQIVND, per germline (reference sequence). The V end was cut by 8 bases, the J end by 5 bases, with 14 bases between. As DNA, the CDR3 is TGTGCCAGTGTGGAGGAGCCAGGAGATACGCAGTATTTT. It specifies CASVEEPGDTQYF.

This clone is a singleton in its sample. The V gene is TRBV27, the J gene TRBJ2-1, with 8 bases aligning to TRBD2. The J segment lost 9 bases and the V segment lost 2 bases, leaving 18 bases of the junction unmatched. Germline assignment: CDR1 MNHEY and CDR2 SMNVEV (reference sequence). This CDR3 region has 18 residues. This CDR3 reads CASSLPVSPGTRGGEQFF. CDR3 DNA sequence: TGTGCCAGCAGTTTACCCGTCTCCCCCGGGACTAGGGGCGGTGAGCAGTTCTTC.

The CDR3 coding sequence is TGTGCCAGCAGCTTGGTACAGGGAAGGTCACCCCTCCACTTT. It is translated as CASSLVQGRSPLHF. The chain joins TRBV5-8 to TRBJ1-6, with D perhaps matching TRBD1 (6 bases). With 0 bases removed from V and 10 bases from J, the gap between germline ends came to 11 bases. CDR1 is SGHTS, CDR2 YDEGEE, per germline. This CDR3 is built from 14 residues.

The chain couples TRBV2 to TRBJ2-5; a possible D gene is TRBD2 (7 bases). CDR1 and CDR2 (germline): SNHLY, FYNNEI. V gave up 4 bases and J gave up 3 bases, with 18 bases separating them. The CDR3 is 16 amino acids. CDR3 region: CASSGGGSGTKETQYF. CDR3 DNA sequence: TGTGCCAGCAGTGGGGGGGGCAGCGGGACTAAAGAGACCCAGTACTTC.

CDR3 protein: CASSPGGGGYTF. DNA for the CDR3: TGTGCCAGCAGCCCGGGGGGGGGTGGCTACACCTTC. The chain carries TRBV7-8 and TRBJ1-2; D may be TRBD1 (5 bases). CDR3 length equals 12 residues. The V gene lost 5 bases and the J gene lost 7 bases, with 11 bases spanning the gap. CDR1 SGHVS and CDR2 FQNEAQ come from the germline V gene.

The chain uses TRBV4-1 and TRBJ1-3; TRBD1 agrees at 7 bases. Germline assignment: CDR1 MGHRA and CDR2 YSYEKL. Germline trimming cut 3 bases from V and 0 bases from J; bases unmatched to any gene: 5. This CDR3 is built from 16 residues. CDR3 region: CASSQYRGNSGNTIYF. The CDR3, as DNA: TGCGCCAGCAGCCAGTACAGGGGCAACTCTGGAAACACCATATATTTT.

The genes are TRBV4-3 and TRBJ1-5; D call uncertain. The CDR3 covers 15 residues. The V gene's germline CDR1 is LGHNA and CDR2 YSLEER. Trimming pared 1 base from V and 8 bases from J, leaving 15 bases between. The CDR3 spells CASSQARAPLKPQHF. DNA for the CDR3: TGCGCCAGCAGCCAAGCCCGGGCCCCTCTCAAGCCCCAGCATTTT.

The chain links TRBV6-1 to TRBJ2-1; 11 bases align to TRBD1. The ends lost 6 bases at V and 4 bases at J; junction bases unmatched: 5. Germline lookup yields CDR1 MNHNS and CDR2 SASEGT. This CDR3 spans 15 amino acids. The CDR3 loop is CASRAGTGGYNEQFF. The CDR3 coding sequence is TGTGCCAGCAGGGCCGGGACAGGGGGTTACAATGAGCAGTTCTTC.

V gene TRBV11-2 combines with J gene TRBJ2-4, with D possibly being TRBD2 (6 bases). CDR1 and CDR2 from the germline V gene are SGHAT and FQNNGV. V lost 7 bases and J 4 bases, leaving 11 bases between the germline ends. The CDR3 has 13 amino acids. The CDR3 sequence is CASTLAGKNIQYF. The CDR3 DNA is TGTGCCAGCACCCTTGCGGGGAAAAACATTCAGTACTTC.

This chain links TRBV18 with TRBJ1-4; the D gene is possibly TRBD1 (6 bases). CDR3 size: 17 residues. V lost 6 bases and J 2 bases, leaving 19 bases between the germline ends. Germline V lookup: CDR1 KGHSH, CDR2 LQKENI. CDR3 bases: TGTGCCAGCTCTCTAAGACAGGCGACGAGGACTAATGAAAAACTGTTTTTT. Translation: CASSLRQATRTNEKLFF. Full variable domain (outside the CDR3, taken from reference TRBV18 and TRBJ1-4): NAGVMQNPRHLVRRRGQEARLRCSPMKGHSHVYWYRQLPEEGLKFMVYLQKENIIDESGMPKERFSAEFPKEGPSILRIQQVVRGDSAAYFCASSLRQATRTNEKLFFGSGTQLSVL.